Listed below are T cell receptor beta chains from one sample, sequenced in a study of cytomegalovirus exposure and HLA in healthy donors. Only in-frame clones appear in the TCRdb table, and some are missing; sequencing was by immunoSEQ multiplex PCR. Of 170,000 or so clones listed, 75% to 85% are singletons. Material: PBMCs. These receptors originate from a boy younger than 18 in good health and CMV-seronegative. The CDR3 runs from the conserved cysteine through the conserved F or W. D genes are given only for firm matches. The listing skips clone size in some rows; elsewhere it reads once, few, many or a size class.

J gene: TRBJ1-2
D gene: .
V gene: TRBV19
clone size: .
CDR3 DNA: TGTGCCAGTAGTGTTATAGATTCGGTTGGCTACACCTTC
CDR3 protein: CASSVIDSVGYTF

J gene: TRBJ2-1
D gene: .
V gene: TRBV27
clone size: .
CDR3 DNA: TGTGCCAGCAGTTTATCGGAGATAAATGAGCAGTTCTTC
CDR3 protein: CASSLSEINEQFF

J gene: TRBJ2-5
D gene: TRBD1
V gene: TRBV7-8
clone size: .
CDR3 DNA: TGTGCCAGCAGCTCGCGGCGGGACAGGGGCGAGACCCAGTACTTC
CDR3 protein: CASSSRRDRGETQYF

J gene: TRBJ1-2
D gene: TRBD1
V gene: TRBV10-3
clone size: .
CDR3 DNA: TGTGCCATCAGGGGGACAGGGACGGTTGGCTACACCTTC
CDR3 protein: CAIRGTGTVGYTF

J gene: TRBJ2-5
D gene: .
V gene: TRBV15
clone size: .
CDR3 DNA: TGTGCCACCAGCAGAGATTGGGAGCGGGCAGAGACCCAGTACTTC
CDR3 protein: CATSRDWERAETQYF

J gene: TRBJ1-2
D gene: .
V gene: TRBV27
clone size: few
CDR3 DNA: TGTGCCAGCAGGCCCACCACAGGGATCTATGGCTACACCTTC
CDR3 protein: CASRPTTGIYGYTF

J gene: TRBJ2-1
D gene: TRBD1
V gene: TRBV19
clone size: few
CDR3 DNA: TGTGCCAGTAGTAAGGGACAGGGAGCCTACAATGAGCAGTTCTTC
CDR3 protein: CASSKGQGAYNEQFF

J gene: TRBJ2-4
D gene: TRBD2
V gene: TRBV2
clone size: .
CDR3 DNA: TGTGCCAGCAATAGAGGGCTAGCGGGGGGAAAAAACATTCAGTACTTC
CDR3 protein: CASNRGLAGGKNIQYF

J gene: TRBJ2-3
D gene: .
V gene: TRBV9
clone size: .
CDR3 DNA: TGTGCCAGCATCCTAGATACGCAGTATTTT
CDR3 protein: CASILDTQYF

J gene: TRBJ1-6
D gene: .
V gene: TRBV11-2
clone size: .
CDR3 DNA: TGTGCCAGCAGCCTGTGGACGGGGAATTCACCCCTCCACTTT
CDR3 protein: CASSLWTGNSPLHF

J gene: TRBJ2-2
D gene: TRBD2
V gene: TRBV4-1
clone size: .
CDR3 DNA: TGCGCCAGCAGCCTGGGACTAGCGGGAGTATACACCGGGGAGCTGTTTTTT
CDR3 protein: CASSLGLAGVYTGELFF

J gene: TRBJ1-1
D gene: TRBD1
V gene: TRBV27
clone size: .
CDR3 DNA: TGTGCCAGCAGTGTCGGACAGGGATGGACTGAAGCTTTCTTT
CDR3 protein: CASSVGQGWTEAFF

J gene: TRBJ2-1
D gene: TRBD1
V gene: TRBV6-1
clone size: .
CDR3 DNA: TGTGCCAGCATTAGGGGTGAGGGGGCAAGGGAGCAGTTCTTC
CDR3 protein: CASIRGEGAREQFF

J gene: TRBJ2-2
D gene: TRBD1
V gene: TRBV6-1
clone size: .
CDR3 DNA: TGTGCCAGCAGTGCGGACAGGGGACACACCGGGGAGCTGTTTTTT
CDR3 protein: CASSADRGHTGELFF

J gene: TRBJ1-1
D gene: .
V gene: TRBV5-6
clone size: .
CDR3 DNA: TGTGCCAGCAGCTTGGTTTCGGGGGCTGAAGCTTTCTTT
CDR3 protein: CASSLVSGAEAFF

J gene: TRBJ2-5
D gene: TRBD2
V gene: TRBV30
clone size: .
CDR3 DNA: TGTGCCTGGAGTAACCCTCTCGGCGGGGGAAGTGAGACCCAGTACTTC
CDR3 protein: CAWSNPLGGGSETQYF

J gene: TRBJ1-1
D gene: .
V gene: TRBV19
clone size: .
CDR3 DNA: TGTGCCAGTGGTAACACCGGGGACACTGAAGCTTTCTTT
CDR3 protein: CASGNTGDTEAFF